This T cell receptor (beta chain) emerged from a study of OX40 agonist ivuxolimab in advanced cancers. Sequencing was performed with immunoSEQ multiplex PCR; in TCRdb, only in-frame clones are kept and a portion is missing. Among 65,000 to 85,000 clones, 85% to 95% were seen once, and the ten largest hold 13% to 15%. The CDR3 is 17 amino acids. V shed 0 bases and J 0 bases; nucleotides not matched to a gene: 6. The germline V gene has CDR1 SGDLS and CDR2 YYNGEE. The chain recombines TRBV9 with TRBJ2-3; 8 bases map to TRBD2. This specimen consisted of CD4+ or CD8+ T cells sorted from blood, obtained in a trial of the OX40 agonist ivuxolimab. The sequence was collected from an adult with an advanced solid tumor such as melanoma, head and neck, liver or kidney cancer. The CDR3 loop reads CASSVGLAGYSTDTQYF. As DNA, the CDR3 is TGTGCCAGCAGCGTAGGATTAGCGGGATACAGCACAGATACGCAGTATTTT.